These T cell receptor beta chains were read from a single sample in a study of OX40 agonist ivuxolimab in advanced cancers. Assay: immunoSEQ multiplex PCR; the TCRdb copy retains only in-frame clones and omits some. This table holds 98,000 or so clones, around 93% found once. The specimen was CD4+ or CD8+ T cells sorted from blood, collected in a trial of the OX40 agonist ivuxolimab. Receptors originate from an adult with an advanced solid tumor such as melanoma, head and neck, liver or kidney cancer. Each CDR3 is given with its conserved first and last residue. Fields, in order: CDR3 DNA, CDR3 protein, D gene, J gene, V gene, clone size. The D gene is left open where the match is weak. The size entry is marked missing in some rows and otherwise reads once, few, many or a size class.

CDR3nt: TGTGCCAGTAGTCCCCCACGGGTATCAGGGCCCCAGCATTTT; CDR3aa: CASSPPRVSGPQHF; d_gene: -; j_gene: TRBJ1-5; v_gene: TRBV19; abundance: -
CDR3nt: TGTGCCAGCTCAGCCGGAAGAGCGGGTTTGAACACTGAAGCTTTCTTT; CDR3aa: CASSAGRAGLNTEAFF; d_gene: -; j_gene: TRBJ1-1; v_gene: TRBV18; abundance: once
CDR3nt: TGTGCTAGTGGTTTGCCTCCCTCCGGGGAGCTGTTTTTT; CDR3aa: CASGLPPSGELFF; d_gene: -; j_gene: TRBJ2-2; v_gene: TRBV12-5; abundance: -
CDR3nt: TGTGCCAGCTCCGACCCAGTTAGGGGCTGGGAGGACACAGATACGCAGTATTTT; CDR3aa: CASSDPVRGWEDTDTQYF; d_gene: -; j_gene: TRBJ2-3; v_gene: TRBV2; abundance: -
CDR3nt: TGTGCCAGCAGGCAAGATGACAATCAGCCCCAGCATTTT; CDR3aa: CASRQDDNQPQHF; d_gene: -; j_gene: TRBJ1-5; v_gene: TRBV7-9; abundance: -
CDR3nt: TGCGCCAGCAGCTTACCAGGACAGGGAGAAGGCTACACCTTC; CDR3aa: CASSLPGQGEGYTF; d_gene: TRBD1; j_gene: TRBJ1-2; v_gene: TRBV5-1; abundance: -
CDR3nt: TGTGCCAGCATACTAGCGACGAGCTCCTACAATGAGCAGTTCTTC; CDR3aa: CASILATSSYNEQFF; d_gene: TRBD2; j_gene: TRBJ2-1; v_gene: TRBV6-6; abundance: -
CDR3nt: TGTGCCAGCAGGGACAGGGGGCGCGGTGAGCAGTACTTC; CDR3aa: CASRDRGRGEQYF; d_gene: TRBD1; j_gene: TRBJ2-7; v_gene: TRBV6-5; abundance: -
CDR3nt: TGTGCCAGCAGTGACTTCTCGGGGTACCAAGAGACCCAGTACTTC; CDR3aa: CASSDFSGYQETQYF; d_gene: -; j_gene: TRBJ2-5; v_gene: TRBV25-1; abundance: -
CDR3nt: TGTGCCTGGACGGGACTAGCGGTGTTTTACTTCAATGAGCAGTTCTTC; CDR3aa: CAWTGLAVFYFNEQFF; d_gene: TRBD2; j_gene: TRBJ2-1; v_gene: TRBV30; abundance: few
CDR3nt: TGTGCCAGCAGCCCCGGCAGGGATCCTCATCAGCCCCAGCATTTT; CDR3aa: CASSPGRDPHQPQHF; d_gene: -; j_gene: TRBJ1-5; v_gene: TRBV7-3; abundance: -
CDR3nt: TGTGCCAGCAGTCAAAACGCCGGACAGGGGAATGGAGCTTTCTTT; CDR3aa: CASSQNAGQGNGAFF; d_gene: TRBD1; j_gene: TRBJ1-1; v_gene: TRBV6-5; abundance: -
CDR3nt: TGTGCCAGCAGCCAAGATTCTGATCCAGGGAACCGAACTGAAGCTTTCTTT; CDR3aa: CASSQDSDPGNRTEAFF; d_gene: -; j_gene: TRBJ1-1; v_gene: TRBV14; abundance: -
CDR3nt: TGCGCCAGCAGCCTTCAGACAGGGGGTATGAACACTGAAGCTTTCTTT; CDR3aa: CASSLQTGGMNTEAFF; d_gene: TRBD1; j_gene: TRBJ1-1; v_gene: TRBV4-1; abundance: -
CDR3nt: TGTGCCAGCAGCTCTCACAATTTCTACGAGCAGTACTTC; CDR3aa: CASSSHNFYEQYF; d_gene: -; j_gene: TRBJ2-7; v_gene: TRBV5-4; abundance: -
CDR3nt: TGTGCCAGCAGGTTGACAGGGGGCACAGATACGCAGTATTTT; CDR3aa: CASRLTGGTDTQYF; d_gene: TRBD1; j_gene: TRBJ2-3; v_gene: TRBV11-2; abundance: -
CDR3nt: TGTGCCAGTAGTATACCGGCTGAAGCTTTCTTT; CDR3aa: CASSIPAEAFF; d_gene: -; j_gene: TRBJ1-1; v_gene: TRBV19; abundance: few
CDR3nt: TGTGCCAGTAGTGAGGGGGGTAACGGCTACACCTTC; CDR3aa: CASSEGGNGYTF; d_gene: -; j_gene: TRBJ1-2; v_gene: TRBV19; abundance: -
CDR3nt: TGTGCCAGCTCACCACTCGGGGTGGGAACTAATGAAAAACTGTTTTTT; CDR3aa: CASSPLGVGTNEKLFF; d_gene: -; j_gene: TRBJ1-4; v_gene: TRBV18; abundance: -
CDR3nt: TGTGCCAGCAGCTTAGCGACTTTCACAGATACGCAGTATTTT; CDR3aa: CASSLATFTDTQYF; d_gene: -; j_gene: TRBJ2-3; v_gene: TRBV11-2; abundance: -
CDR3nt: TGTGCCAGTAGTATAAAAAGTTCGGCTAACTATGGCTACACCTTC; CDR3aa: CASSIKSSANYGYTF; d_gene: -; j_gene: TRBJ1-2; v_gene: TRBV19; abundance: once
CDR3nt: TGTGCCAGCAGCGGGAACAGGGACAGCCCCAACACCGGGGAGCTGTTTTTT; CDR3aa: CASSGNRDSPNTGELFF; d_gene: -; j_gene: TRBJ2-2; v_gene: TRBV21-1; abundance: once
CDR3nt: TGTGCCAGCAGCTTATTTATGGAAGCTTTCTTT; CDR3aa: CASSLFMEAFF; d_gene: -; j_gene: TRBJ1-1; v_gene: TRBV11-2; abundance: -
CDR3nt: TGTGCCAGCAGCCTACAAAAGCGGGAGGGTGGTTTTGAGCAGTTCTTC; CDR3aa: CASSLQKREGGFEQFF; d_gene: TRBD2; j_gene: TRBJ2-1; v_gene: TRBV7-3; abundance: -
CDR3nt: TGTGCCTGGAGTTTCGGACAGGGTGAACAGCCCCAGCATTTT; CDR3aa: CAWSFGQGEQPQHF; d_gene: TRBD1; j_gene: TRBJ1-5; v_gene: TRBV30; abundance: -
CDR3nt: TGTGCCAGCAGCTTACGGGGCGGAGATGGTGAAAAACTGTTTTTT; CDR3aa: CASSLRGGDGEKLFF; d_gene: -; j_gene: TRBJ1-4; v_gene: TRBV7-6; abundance: -
CDR3nt: TGCAGCGTTGTCCTACGGGGCAGCGGGACCGGGGAGCTGTTTTTT; CDR3aa: CSVVLRGSGTGELFF; d_gene: -; j_gene: TRBJ2-2; v_gene: TRBV29-1; abundance: -
CDR3nt: TGCGCCAGCAGCCGAACGGCAGATGCTGCCACTGAAGCTTTCTTT; CDR3aa: CASSRTADAATEAFF; d_gene: -; j_gene: TRBJ1-1; v_gene: TRBV5-1; abundance: -
CDR3nt: TGCGCCAGCAGCGGTACGCCCAATGAGCAGTTCTTC; CDR3aa: CASSGTPNEQFF; d_gene: -; j_gene: TRBJ2-1; v_gene: TRBV5-1; abundance: -
CDR3nt: TGTGCCAGCTCCGGTTGGGCCCCCTACAATGAGCAGTTCTTC; CDR3aa: CASSGWAPYNEQFF; d_gene: -; j_gene: TRBJ2-1; v_gene: TRBV6-1; abundance: -
CDR3nt: TGTGCCAGCAGCCGGGGGGCTAGCGGGATTTCGGATGAGCAGTTCTTC; CDR3aa: CASSRGASGISDEQFF; d_gene: TRBD2; j_gene: TRBJ2-1; v_gene: TRBV9; abundance: -
CDR3nt: TGTGCCAGCAGCCGGGCAGTTGAAAAACTGTTTTTT; CDR3aa: CASSRAVEKLFF; d_gene: -; j_gene: TRBJ1-4; v_gene: TRBV2; abundance: -
CDR3nt: TGTGCCAGCAGTCAGGACAGGGGGGATCAGGACACCATATATTTT; CDR3aa: CASSQDRGDQDTIYF; d_gene: TRBD1; j_gene: TRBJ1-3; v_gene: TRBV6-1; abundance: -